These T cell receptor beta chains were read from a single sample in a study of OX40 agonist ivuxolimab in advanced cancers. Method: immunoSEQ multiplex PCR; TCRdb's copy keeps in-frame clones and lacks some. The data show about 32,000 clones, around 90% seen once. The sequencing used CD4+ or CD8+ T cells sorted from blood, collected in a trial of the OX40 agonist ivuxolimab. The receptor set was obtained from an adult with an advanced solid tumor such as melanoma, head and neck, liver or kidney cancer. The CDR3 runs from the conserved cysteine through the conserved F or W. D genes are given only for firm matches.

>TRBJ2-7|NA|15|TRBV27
CASSLSSGTVYEQYF
TGTGCCAGCAGTTTATCATCAGGGACCGTATACGAGCAGTACTTC
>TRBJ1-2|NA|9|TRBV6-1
CATADGYTF
TGTGCCACCGCCGATGGCTACACCTTC
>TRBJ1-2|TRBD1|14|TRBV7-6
CASSSLGTGIGYTF
TGTGCCAGCAGCTCACTTGGGACAGGAATTGGCTACACCTTC
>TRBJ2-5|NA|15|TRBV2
CASSDSGNLVETQYF
TGTGCCAGCAGCGATAGCGGTAACCTGGTCGAGACCCAGTACTTC
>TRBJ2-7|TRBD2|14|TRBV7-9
CASSLAGLYYEQYF
TGTGCCAGCAGCTTAGCGGGACTATACTACGAGCAGTACTTC
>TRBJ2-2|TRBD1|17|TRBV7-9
CASDLAGGRVNTGELFF
TGTGCCAGCGACCTTGCAGGGGGAAGGGTTAACACCGGGGAGCTGTTTTTT
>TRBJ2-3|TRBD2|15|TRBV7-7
CASSLGGSRADTQYF
TGTGCTAGCAGCTTAGGCGGGAGTCGGGCAGATACGCAGTATTTT
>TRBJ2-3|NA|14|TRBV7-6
CASSLGTDTDTQYF
TGTGCCAGCAGCTTAGGGACAGACACAGATACGCAGTATTTT
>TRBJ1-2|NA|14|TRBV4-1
CASSQDSTDYGYTF
TGCGCCAGCAGCCAAGATTCGACCGACTATGGCTACACCTTC
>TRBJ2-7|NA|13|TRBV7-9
CASSPSGIYEQYF
TGTGCCAGCAGCCCCTCAGGGATCTACGAGCAGTACTTC